This TCR beta chain was sequenced in a study of OX40 agonist ivuxolimab in advanced cancers. Study-wide context: Ivuxolimab, which targeted the costimulatory receptor OX40 (CD134), was an agonistic, fully human IgG2 monoclonal antibody. Intravenous ivuxolimab was administered to patients every 2 weeks at six dose levels: 0.01, 0.1, 0.3, 1.5, 3 and 10 mg/kg. Of the approximately 54 patients in dose escalation, some 20 had hepatocellular carcinoma, about 15 had melanoma, 9 had renal cell carcinoma and 9 had head and neck cancer. The paper describes the monotherapy dose-escalation part (N of about 47 patients) of the phase I trial of ivuxolimab. Peripheral TCRbeta sequencing was intended to test whether TCR sequence diversity was altered and clonal T-cell expansion was caused by ivuxolimab. In the dose-escalation cohort, about four fifths of patients were male, and the mean age was 60 years with a range of roughly 23 to 90. Prior anti-PD-1, anti-PD-L1 or anti-CTLA-4 therapy was permitted, and 40% to 50% of dose-escalation patients had received checkpoint inhibitors. Partial responses occurred in three dose-escalation patients: two with cutaneous melanoma and one with hepatocellular carcinoma. Beyond this particular receptor, the publication reports: Clonal expansion of both CD4+ and CD8+ blood T cells was observed from baseline to week 6 at doses 0.1 to 3.0 mg/kg. The antigen specificity of the clonally expanded peripheral T cells was not determined. In the 0.1-3.0 mg/kg groups, partial responders were among the patients with the lowest normalized peripheral clonal expansion, particularly in CD8+ T cells. Low levels of normalized T-cell clonal expansion were also seen in some nonresponding patients. On average, CD8+ T cells showed more expanded clones than CD4+ T cells after ivuxolimab.

According to the germline V gene, CDR1 reads KGHSH and CDR2 reads LQKENI. The CDR3 runs 14 amino acids, cysteine and phenylalanine included. Only the CDR3 DNA is retained, 42 bases long and in frame from the first base. Germline trimming: 2 bases from V, 2 bases from J; junction bases outside gene matches: 2. To sequence the TCRbeta CDR3 region, genomic DNA was isolated from the sorted cells. The immunoSEQ Assay was used to sequence the TCRbeta CDR3 regions. TCRdb obtained this table from immuneACCESS and retained in-frame rearrangements with V and J assigned. These tables miss some clones; where compared with another copy, unresolved V genes account for less than half of the shortfall, and the remainder is unexplained. The sample data list about 64,000 clones, and 84% of these were observed just once. The leading ten clones occupy 7.5% to 10% of the sample. This clone was counted only a few times. This clone's antigen is unknown. There are no base qualities to consult, and no much larger clone falls within one base.

The trial excluded patients who had a history of autoimmune disease or who were on systemic immunosuppression. Peripheral blood for TCR sequencing was drawn from every dose cohort at baseline, at cycle 4 day 1 and at cycle 7 day 1. Samples were obtained from an open-label, multicenter, first-in-human phase I dose-escalation trial of ivuxolimab. The trial enrolled adults with locally advanced or metastatic head and neck squamous cell, hepatocellular, melanoma or renal cell carcinoma. Before TCR sequencing, CD4+ and CD8+ T cells were separately sorted from peripheral blood. The rearrangement joined TRBV18 to TRBJ1-2; TRBD1 matches 7 bases in the middle. The sequence was obtained from an adult with an advanced solid tumor such as melanoma, head and neck, liver or kidney cancer. The source was CD4+ or CD8+ T cells sorted from blood, collected in a trial of the OX40 agonist ivuxolimab. The CDR3 loop reads CASSPTGENYGYTF. In nucleotides, the sequence is TGTGCCAGCTCACCAACAGGGGAAAACTATGGCTACACCTTC.